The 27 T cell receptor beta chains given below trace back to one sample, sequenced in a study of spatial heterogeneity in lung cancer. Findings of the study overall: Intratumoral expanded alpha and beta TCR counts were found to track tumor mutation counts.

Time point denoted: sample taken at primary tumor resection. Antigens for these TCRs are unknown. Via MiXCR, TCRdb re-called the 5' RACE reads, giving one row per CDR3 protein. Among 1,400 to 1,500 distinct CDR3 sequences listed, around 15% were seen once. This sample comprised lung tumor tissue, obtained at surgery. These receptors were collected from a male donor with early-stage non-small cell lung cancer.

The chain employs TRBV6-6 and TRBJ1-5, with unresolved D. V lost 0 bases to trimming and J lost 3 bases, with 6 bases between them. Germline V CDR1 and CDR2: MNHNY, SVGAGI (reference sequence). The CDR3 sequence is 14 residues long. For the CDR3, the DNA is TGTGCCAGCAGTTACTCAGGCAACAATCAGCCCCAGCATTTT. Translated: CASSYSGNNQPQHF.

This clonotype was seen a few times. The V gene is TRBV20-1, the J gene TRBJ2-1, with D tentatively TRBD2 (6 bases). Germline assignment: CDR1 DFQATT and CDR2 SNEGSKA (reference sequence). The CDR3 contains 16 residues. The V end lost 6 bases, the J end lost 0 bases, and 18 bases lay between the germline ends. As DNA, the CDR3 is TGCAGTGCAGTAGGGACTCCCCACAGCTCCTACAATGAGCAGTTCTTC. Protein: CSAVGTPHSSYNEQFF.

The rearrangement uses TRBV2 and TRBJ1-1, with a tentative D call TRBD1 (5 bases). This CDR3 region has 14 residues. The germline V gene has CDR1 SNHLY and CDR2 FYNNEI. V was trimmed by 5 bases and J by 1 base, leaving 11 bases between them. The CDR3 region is CASSSGTANTEAFF. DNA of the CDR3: TGTGCCAGCAGTTCCGGGACGGCGAACACTGAAGCTTTCTTT. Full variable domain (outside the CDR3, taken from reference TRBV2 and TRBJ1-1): EPEVTQTPSHQVTQMGQEVILRCVPISNHLYFYWYRQILGQKVEFLVSFYNNEISEKSEIFDDQFSVERPDGSNFTLKIRSTKLEDSAMYFCASSSGTANTEAFFGQGTRLTVV.

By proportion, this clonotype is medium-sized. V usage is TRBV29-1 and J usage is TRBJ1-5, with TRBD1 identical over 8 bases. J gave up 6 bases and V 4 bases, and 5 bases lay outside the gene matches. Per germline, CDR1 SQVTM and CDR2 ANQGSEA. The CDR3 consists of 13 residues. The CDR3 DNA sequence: TGCAGCGTTGCGGCGGACAGGGCTCAGCCCCAGCATTTT. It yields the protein CSVAADRAQPQHF. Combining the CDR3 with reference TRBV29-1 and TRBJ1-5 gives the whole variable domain SAVISQKPSRDICQRGTSLTIQCQVDSQVTMMFWYRQQPGQSLTLIATANQGSEATYESGFVIDKFPISRPNLTFSTLTVSNMSPEDSSIYLCSVAADRAQPQHFGDGTRLSIL.

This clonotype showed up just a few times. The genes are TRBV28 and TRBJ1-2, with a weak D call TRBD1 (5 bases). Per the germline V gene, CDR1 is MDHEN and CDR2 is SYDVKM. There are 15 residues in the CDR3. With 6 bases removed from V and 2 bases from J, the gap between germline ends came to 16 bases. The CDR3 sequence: CASRSTGGPNYGYTF. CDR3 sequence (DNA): TGTGCCAGCAGGAGTACGGGGGGTCCCAACTATGGCTACACCTTC.

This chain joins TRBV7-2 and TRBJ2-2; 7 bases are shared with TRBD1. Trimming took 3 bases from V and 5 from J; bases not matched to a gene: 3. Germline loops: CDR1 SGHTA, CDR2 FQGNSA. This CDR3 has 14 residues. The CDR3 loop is CASSFARGTGELFF. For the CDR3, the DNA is TGTGCCAGCAGCTTTGCCAGGGGGACCGGGGAGCTGTTTTTT.

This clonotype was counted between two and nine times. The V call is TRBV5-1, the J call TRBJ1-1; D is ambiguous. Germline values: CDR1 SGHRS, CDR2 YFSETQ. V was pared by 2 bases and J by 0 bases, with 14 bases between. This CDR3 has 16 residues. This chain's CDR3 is CASSLDWADLNTEAFF. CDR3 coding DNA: TGCGCCAGCAGCTTAGATTGGGCGGACTTGAACACTGAAGCTTTCTTT.

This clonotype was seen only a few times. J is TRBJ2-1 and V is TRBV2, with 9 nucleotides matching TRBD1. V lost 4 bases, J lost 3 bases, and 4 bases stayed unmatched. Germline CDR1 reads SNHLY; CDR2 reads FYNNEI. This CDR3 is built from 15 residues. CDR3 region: CASSVGQGNYNEQFF. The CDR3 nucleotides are TGTGCCAGCAGTGTGGGACAGGGAAACTACAATGAGCAGTTCTTC.

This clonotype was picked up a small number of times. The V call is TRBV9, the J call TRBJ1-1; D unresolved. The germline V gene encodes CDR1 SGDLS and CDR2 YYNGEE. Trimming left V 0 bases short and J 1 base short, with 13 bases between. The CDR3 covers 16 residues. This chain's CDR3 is CASSVDPFGRNTEAFF. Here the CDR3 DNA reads TGTGCCAGCAGCGTAGACCCCTTTGGGAGGAACACTGAAGCTTTCTTT.

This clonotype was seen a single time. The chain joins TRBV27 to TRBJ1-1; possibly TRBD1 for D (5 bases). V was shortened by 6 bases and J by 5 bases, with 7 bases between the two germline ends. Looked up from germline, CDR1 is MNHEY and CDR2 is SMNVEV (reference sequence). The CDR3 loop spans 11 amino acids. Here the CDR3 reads CASRGGTEAFF. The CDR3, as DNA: TGTGCCAGCAGGGGGGGTACTGAAGCTTTCTTT.

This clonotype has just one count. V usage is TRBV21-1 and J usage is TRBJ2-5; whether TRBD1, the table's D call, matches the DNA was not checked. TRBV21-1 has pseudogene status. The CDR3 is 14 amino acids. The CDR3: CASTRGQTQETQYF. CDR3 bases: TGTGCCAGCACTCGAGGACAGACCCAAGAGACCCAGTACTTC.

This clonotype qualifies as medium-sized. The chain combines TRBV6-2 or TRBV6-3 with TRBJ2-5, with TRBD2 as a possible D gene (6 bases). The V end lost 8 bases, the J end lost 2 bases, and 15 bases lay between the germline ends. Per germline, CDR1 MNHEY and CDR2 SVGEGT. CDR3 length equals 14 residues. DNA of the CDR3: TGTGCCAGCGCGCGGGACGCAAGACAAGAGACCCAGTACTTC. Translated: CASARDARQETQYF.

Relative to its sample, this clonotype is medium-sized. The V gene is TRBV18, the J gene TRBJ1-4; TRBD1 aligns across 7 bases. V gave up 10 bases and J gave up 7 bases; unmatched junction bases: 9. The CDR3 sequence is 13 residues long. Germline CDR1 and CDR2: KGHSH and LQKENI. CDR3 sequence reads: CATQTGDGEKLFF. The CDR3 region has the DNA TGTGCCACACAAACAGGGGACGGTGAAAAACTGTTTTTT. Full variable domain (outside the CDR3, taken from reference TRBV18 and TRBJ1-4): NAGVMQNPRHLVRRRGQEARLRCSPMKGHSHVYWYRQLPEEGLKFMVYLQKENIIDESGMPKERFSAEFPKEGPSILRIQQVVRGDSAAYFCATQTGDGEKLFFGSGTQLSVL.

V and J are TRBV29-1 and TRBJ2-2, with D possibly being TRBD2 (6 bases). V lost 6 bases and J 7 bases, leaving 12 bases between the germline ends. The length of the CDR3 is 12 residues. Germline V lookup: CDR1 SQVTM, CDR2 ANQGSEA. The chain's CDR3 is CSVGGAVGELFF. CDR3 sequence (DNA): TGCAGCGTAGGAGGGGCGGTCGGGGAGCTGTTTTTT.

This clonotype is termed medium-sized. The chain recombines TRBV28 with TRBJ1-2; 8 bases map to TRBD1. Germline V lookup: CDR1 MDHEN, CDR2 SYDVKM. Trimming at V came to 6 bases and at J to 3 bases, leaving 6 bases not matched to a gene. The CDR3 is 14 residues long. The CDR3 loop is CASRSGQDHYGYTF. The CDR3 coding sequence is TGTGCCAGCAGATCGGGACAGGACCACTATGGCTACACCTTC.

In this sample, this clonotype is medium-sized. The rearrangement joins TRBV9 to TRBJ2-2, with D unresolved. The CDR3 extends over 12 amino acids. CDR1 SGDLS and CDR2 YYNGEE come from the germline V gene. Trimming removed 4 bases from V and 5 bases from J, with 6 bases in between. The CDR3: CASSSRTGELFF. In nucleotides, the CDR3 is TGTGCCAGCAGCTCCCGAACCGGGGAGCTGTTTTTT.

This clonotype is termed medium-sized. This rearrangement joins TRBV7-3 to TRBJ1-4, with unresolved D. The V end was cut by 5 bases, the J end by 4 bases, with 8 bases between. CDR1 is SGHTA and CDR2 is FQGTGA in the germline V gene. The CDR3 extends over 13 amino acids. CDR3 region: CASSGWDNEKLFF. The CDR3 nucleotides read TGTGCCAGCAGCGGGTGGGATAATGAAAAACTGTTTTTT.

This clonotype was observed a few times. The CDR3 here is CASSLGNSYEQYF. CDR3 nucleotide sequence: TGTGCCAGCAGTTTGGGGAACTCCTACGAGCAGTACTTC. The chain has TRBV28 and TRBJ2-7; no definite D call. Germline assignment: CDR1 MDHEN and CDR2 SYDVKM. This CDR3 has 13 residues. Trimming removed 3 bases at V and 0 bases at J, with 6 bases between.

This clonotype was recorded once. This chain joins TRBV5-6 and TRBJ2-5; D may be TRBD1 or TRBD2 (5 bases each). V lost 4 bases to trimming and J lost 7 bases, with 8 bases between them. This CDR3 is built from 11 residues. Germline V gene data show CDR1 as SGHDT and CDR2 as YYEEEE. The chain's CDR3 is CASSAGTTQYF. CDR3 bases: TGTGCCAGCAGCGCAGGGACGACCCAGTACTTC.

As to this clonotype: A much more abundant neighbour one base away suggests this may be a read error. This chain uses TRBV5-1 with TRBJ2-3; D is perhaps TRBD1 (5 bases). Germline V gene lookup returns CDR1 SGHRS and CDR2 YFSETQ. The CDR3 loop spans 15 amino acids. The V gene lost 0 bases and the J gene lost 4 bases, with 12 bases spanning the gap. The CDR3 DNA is TGCGCCAGCAGCTTGGCCCAACAGGTTGCAGATACGCAGTATTTT. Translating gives CASSLAQQVADTQYF. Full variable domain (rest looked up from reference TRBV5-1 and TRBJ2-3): KAGVTQTPRYLIKTRGQQVTLSCSPISGHRSVSWYQQTPGQGLQFLFEYFSETQRNKGNFPGRFSGRQFSNSRSEMNVSTLELGDSALYLCASSLAQQVADTQYFGPGTRLTVL.

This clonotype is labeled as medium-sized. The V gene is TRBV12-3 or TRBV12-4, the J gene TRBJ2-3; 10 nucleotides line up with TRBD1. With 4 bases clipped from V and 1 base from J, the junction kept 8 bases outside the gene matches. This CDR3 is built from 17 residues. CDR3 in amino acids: CASSSFRQGAGTDTQYF. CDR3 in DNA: TGTGCCAGCAGTTCCTTCAGACAGGGGGCGGGCACAGATACGCAGTATTTT.

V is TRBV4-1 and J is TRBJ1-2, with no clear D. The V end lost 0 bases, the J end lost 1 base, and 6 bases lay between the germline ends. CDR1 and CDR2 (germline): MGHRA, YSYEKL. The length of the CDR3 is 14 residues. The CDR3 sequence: CASSQDAVNYGYTF. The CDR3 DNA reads TGCGCCAGCAGCCAAGATGCCGTTAACTATGGCTACACCTTC.

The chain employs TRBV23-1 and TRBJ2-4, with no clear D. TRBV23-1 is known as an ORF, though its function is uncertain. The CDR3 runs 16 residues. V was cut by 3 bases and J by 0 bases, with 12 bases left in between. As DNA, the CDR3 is TGCGCCAGCAGTCAGTCGGACCCGCTAGCCAAAAACATTCAGTACTTC. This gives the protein CASSQSDPLAKNIQYF.

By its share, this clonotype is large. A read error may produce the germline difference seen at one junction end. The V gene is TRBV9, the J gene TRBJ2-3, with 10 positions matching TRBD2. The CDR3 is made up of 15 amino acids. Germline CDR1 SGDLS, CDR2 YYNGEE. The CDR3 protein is CASSVASGSKDTQYF. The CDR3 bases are TGTGCCAGCAGCGTTGCTAGCGGGAGCAAAGATACGCAGTATTTT.

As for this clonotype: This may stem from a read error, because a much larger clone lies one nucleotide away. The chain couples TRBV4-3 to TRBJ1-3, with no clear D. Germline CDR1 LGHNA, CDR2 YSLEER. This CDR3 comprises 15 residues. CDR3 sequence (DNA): TGCGCCAGCAGCCAAGAATCAACCTTTGGAAACACCTTATATTTT. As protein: CASSQESTFGNTLYF.

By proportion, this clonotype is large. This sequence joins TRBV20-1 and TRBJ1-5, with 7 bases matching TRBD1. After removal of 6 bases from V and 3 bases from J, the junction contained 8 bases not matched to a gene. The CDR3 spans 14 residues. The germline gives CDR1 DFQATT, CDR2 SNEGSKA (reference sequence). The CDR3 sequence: CSARTGSFNQPQHF. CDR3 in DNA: TGCAGTGCCAGGACAGGCTCATTCAATCAGCCCCAGCATTTT.

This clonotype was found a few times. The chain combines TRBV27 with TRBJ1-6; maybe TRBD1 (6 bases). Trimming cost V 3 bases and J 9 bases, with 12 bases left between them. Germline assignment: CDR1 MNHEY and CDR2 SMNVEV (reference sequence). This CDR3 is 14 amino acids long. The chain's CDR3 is CASSFGQLRSPLHF. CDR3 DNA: TGTGCCAGCAGTTTCGGACAGCTGCGTTCACCCCTCCACTTT.